This T cell receptor beta chain was obtained from a study of response to subunit inactivated influenza vaccine. V was cut by 0 bases and J by 1 base, with 10 bases left in between. Looked up from germline, CDR1 is SGHRS and CDR2 is YFSETQ. This CDR3 contains 15 residues. MiXCR, applied by TCRdb to the RT-PCR reads, yields one record per CDR3 protein. The sample records more than 250,000 distinct CDR3 sequences, about a fifth being singletons. Points from the study as a whole: The authors suggested that every seasonal influenza vaccination recruits few new T cells.

This clonotype was found many times. The antigen remains undetermined. This TCR came from a man between 50 and 69 years old who received an inactivated influenza vaccine. Here the sequenced sample was PBMCs from blood, taken less than 22 months after vaccination. The chain links TRBV5-1 to TRBJ1-2; no clear D. CDR3 residues: CASSLDSNFNYGYTF. In nucleotides, the CDR3 is TGCGCCAGCAGCTTGGACAGCAACTTTAACTATGGCTACACCTTC.